This T cell receptor beta chain comes out of a study of cytomegalovirus exposure and HLA in healthy donors. Study-level points and caveats: A further, later analysis showed that HLA-associated TCR beta chains (compared with equally common others) were more clonally expanded. Later on, a genetic analysis was performed. It linked a missense variant in DCLRE1C with V- and J-gene trimming of TCR beta.

V lost 7 bases and J lost 8, with 23 bases in between. Per the germline V gene, CDR1 is LNHDA and CDR2 is SQIVND (reference sequence). The CDR3 is 15 amino acids. Remarks on this clone: What it binds is unknown.

The PCR ran on 60 Vbeta and 13 Jbeta primers. Data came from immunoSEQ multiplex PCR; TCRdb stores just in-frame clones and leaves some out. The sample carries approximately 170,000 clones, around 80% recorded once. The receptor comes from a male donor in good health and CMV-seronegative. The chain joins TRBV19 to TRBJ1-2; D possibly corresponds to TRBD1 (5 bases). Sequencing was performed on PBMCs. The CDR3, as DNA: TGTGCCAGTACGACACGACAGCCCCAATTAGGAGGCTACACCTTC. This sequence encodes CASTTRQPQLGGYTF. Drawing the rest from reference TRBV19 and TRBJ1-2, the complete variable domain is DGGITQSPKYLFRKEGQNVTLSCEQNLNHDAMYWYRQDPGQGLRLIYYSQIVNDFQKGDIAEGYSVSREKKESFPLTVTSAQKNPTAFYLCASTTRQPQLGGYTFGSGTRLTVV.